The text below deals with one T cell receptor beta chain. Unique molecular identifiers were incorporated when the TCRbeta library was constructed. TCRdb used MiXCR to reprocess the PCR reads, holding one entry per CDR3 protein. The data hold approximately 400,000 distinct CDR3 sequences, with roughly 11% observed a single time. The germline V gene has CDR1 SGHDN and CDR2 FVKESK. The ends lost 2 bases at V and 1 base at J; junction bases unmatched: 11. The CDR3 is made up of 19 amino acids. The data were obtained in a study of T-cell reconstitution after alpha-beta-depleted transplantation in children.

The J gene is TRBJ2-5, the V gene TRBV14, with 12 bases aligning to TRBD2. The TCR sequence derives from a human donor who donated a stem cell graft to a child with acute myeloid leukemia. The specimen comprised PBMCs from the stem cell graft donor, sampled from the stem cell graft. Here the CDR3 DNA reads TGTGCCAGCAGCCAATCACGCGTACTACTAGCGGGAGGCCAAGAGACCCAGTACTTC. It yields the protein CASSQSRVLLAGGQETQYF.